Following are 20 T cell receptor beta chains from one sample sequenced in a study of cytomegalovirus exposure and HLA in healthy donors. PCR involved 60 Vbeta and 13 Jbeta primers. Sequencing used immunoSEQ multiplex PCR; TCRdb keeps in-frame clones, though not all of them. The table for this sample gives roughly 120,000 clones. Sequencing input: PBMCs. Receptors were obtained from a man in his thirties or forties in good health and CMV-seronegative.

The J gene is TRBJ2-5, the V gene TRBV19, with D possibly being TRBD1 (6 bases). The germline CDR1 and CDR2 sequences are LNHDA and SQIVND (reference sequence). V lost 4 bases to trimming and J lost 3 bases, with 18 bases between them. The CDR3 covers 16 residues. In nucleotides, the CDR3 is TGTGCCAGTAGTACTCGACAGGATGGCATAAAAGAGACCCAGTACTTC. The encoded protein is CASSTRQDGIKETQYF. The variable domain in full, with the rest retrieved from reference TRBV19 and TRBJ2-5, is DGGITQSPKYLFRKEGQNVTLSCEQNLNHDAMYWYRQDPGQGLRLIYYSQIVNDFQKGDIAEGYSVSREKKESFPLTVTSAQKNPTAFYLCASSTRQDGIKETQYFGPGTRLLVL.

V is TRBV4-2 and J is TRBJ2-2; D is perhaps TRBD2 (6 bases). CDR3 length: 16 amino acids. Deletions cut 0 bases from V and 1 base from J, with 9 bases between. CDR1 and CDR2 (germline): LGHNA, YNFKEQ. Written as DNA, the CDR3 is TGTGCCAGCAGCCAAGAGGTGGGAGGGAACACCGGGGAGCTGTTTTTT. As protein: CASSQEVGGNTGELFF.

The V call is TRBV5-4, the J call TRBJ2-5; possible D gene TRBD1, 6 bases. The CDR3 length is 15 residues. Trimming took 8 bases from V and 5 from J, leaving 22 bases between them. Germline values: CDR1 SGHNT, CDR2 YYREEE (reference sequence). The CDR3, as DNA: TGTGCCAGTCGCAGGGGCCCGGGGCGTCAGGAGACCCAGTACTTC. Residues: CASRRGPGRQETQYF.

V is TRBV6-5 and J is TRBJ2-7, with 8 nucleotides matching TRBD2. The CDR3 consists of 14 residues. Germline V gene lookup returns CDR1 MNHEY and CDR2 SVGAGI. V dropped 6 bases and J dropped 0; count of bases not matched to a gene: 4. In DNA, the CDR3 is TGTGCCAGCAGGCCGGGGGGGAACTCCTACGAGCAGTACTTC. Protein sequence: CASRPGGNSYEQYF.

The chain is built from TRBV7-8 and TRBJ2-1; 9 bases map to TRBD1. Trimming took 5 bases from V and 7 from J; bases not matched to a gene: 12. This CDR3 contains 16 residues. Germline CDR1 reads SGHVS; CDR2 reads FQNEAQ. The CDR3 region is CASSEHPGTGINEQFF. The DNA for the CDR3 is TGTGCCAGCAGCGAACATCCCGGGACAGGGATTAATGAGCAGTTCTTC.

J is TRBJ2-7 and V is TRBV11-2, with 8 positions matching TRBD1. The germline gives CDR1 SGHAT, CDR2 FQNNGV. This CDR3 has 14 amino acids. V was clipped by 3 bases and J by 3 bases; unmatched bases: 4. CDR3 DNA sequence: TGTGCCAGCAGCTTGACAGGGGATAGCTACGAGCAGTACTTC. It codes for CASSLTGDSYEQYF.

Comment on this clone: The identical CDR3 is also encoded by other nucleotide sequences in the sample. The V call is TRBV6-1, the J call TRBJ1-1, with D perhaps TRBD1 (6 bases). The CDR3 extends over 15 amino acids. V gave up 0 bases and J gave up 5 bases, with 13 bases separating them. CDR1 is MNHNS and CDR2 is SASEGT in the germline V gene. The CDR3 loop is CASSEAPGEGTEAFF. CDR3 nucleotide sequence: TGTGCCAGCAGTGAAGCTCCAGGGGAAGGGACTGAAGCTTTCTTT.

The J gene is TRBJ2-1, the V gene TRBV10-2; D call uncertain. V lost 7 bases, J lost 5 bases, and 9 bases lay in between. The CDR3 contains 12 residues. Germline V lookup: CDR1 WSHSY, CDR2 SAAADI. CDR3 sequence (DNA): TGCGCCAGCATGGGCCGAGACAATGAGCAGTTCTTC. Translating it yields CASMGRDNEQFF.

The chain uses TRBV7-9 and TRBJ2-1, with a weak D call TRBD2 (5 bases). Germline CDR1 is SEHNR and CDR2 is FQNEAQ (reference sequence). V lost 5 bases and J lost 15, with 17 bases in between. The CDR3 loop spans 12 amino acids. CDR3 sequence: CASSQDSNPRFF. The CDR3 DNA sequence: TGTGCCAGCAGCCAGGACTCCAACCCCCGGTTCTTC.

This chain uses TRBV7-9 with TRBJ2-1; D call uncertain. The germline CDR1 and CDR2 sequences are SEHNR and FQNEAQ (reference sequence). Trimming pared 1 base from V and 7 bases from J, leaving 11 bases between. CDR3 length: 14 residues. As DNA, the CDR3 is TGTGCCAGCAGCTTAGGAACCGCCGGGAATGAGCAGTTCTTC. Its protein is CASSLGTAGNEQFF. Variable domain in full (rest from reference TRBV7-9 and TRBJ2-1): DTGVSQNPRHKITKRGQNVTFRCDPISEHNRLYWYRQTLGQGPEFLTYFQNEAQLEKSRLLSDRFSAERPKGSFSTLEIQRTEQGDSAMYLCASSLGTAGNEQFFGPGTRLTVL.

Comment on this clone: The conserved final phenylalanine or tryptophan is absent from the CDR3, which likely points to a read error. The rearrangement uses TRBV5-6 and TRBJ1-1, with a possible D match to TRBD1 (5 bases). Trimming removed 4 bases at V and 0 bases at J, with 10 bases between. Germline V gene lookup returns CDR1 SGHDT and CDR2 YYEEEE. The CDR3 has 14 residues. CDR3 amino acids: CASSGGKMNTEAFL. In DNA, the CDR3 is TGTGCCAGCAGCGGGGGGAAAATGAACACTGAAGCTTTCCTT.

The V gene is TRBV5-8, the J gene TRBJ1-4; 9 bases map to TRBD1. Per the germline V gene, CDR1 is SGHTS and CDR2 is YDEGEE. V trimming: 4 bases; J trimming: 4 bases; junction bases outside the gene matches: 5. The CDR3 runs to 15 residues. The CDR3 spells CASSAGTGLNEKLFF. CDR3 DNA: TGTGCCAGCAGCGCGGGGACAGGGCTTAATGAAAAACTGTTTTTT.

CDR3 region: CASSLDTSNYGYTF. The DNA for the CDR3 is TGTGCCAGTAGCCTGGACACTTCTAACTATGGCTACACCTTC. The chain couples TRBV19 to TRBJ1-2, with TRBD1 as a possible D gene (5 bases). V was shortened by 6 bases and J by 0 bases, with 11 bases between the two germline ends. The CDR3 sequence is 14 residues long. CDR1 LNHDA and CDR2 SQIVND come from the germline V gene (reference sequence).

The CDR3 DNA follows: TGCGCCAGCAGCCAGGAATGGACAGAGTACAATGAGCAGTTCTTC. The encoded protein is CASSQEWTEYNEQFF. The J gene is TRBJ2-1, the V gene TRBV4-3, with D possibly TRBD1 on 6 matching bases. V lost 3 bases and J lost 4, with 13 bases in between. There are 15 residues in the CDR3. Germline V lookup: CDR1 LGHNA, CDR2 YSLEER.

The chain combines TRBV11-2 with TRBJ1-2, with 8 bases that match TRBD1. Germline V gene sequence: CDR1 SGHAT, CDR2 FQNNGV. The CDR3 contains 16 residues. The J segment lost 8 bases and the V segment lost 5 bases, leaving 16 bases of the junction unmatched. CDR3: CASSLLIRTGTGGYTF. The CDR3 DNA sequence: TGTGCCAGCAGCCTGCTTATACGAACCGGGACAGGAGGCTACACCTTC. Supplemented by reference TRBV11-2 and TRBJ1-2, the full variable domain reads EAGVAQSPRYKIIEKRQSVAFWCNPISGHATLYWYQQILGQGPKLLIQFQNNGVVDDSQLPKDRFSAERLKGVDSTLKIQPAKLEDSAVYLCASSLLIRTGTGGYTFGSGTRLTVV.

The chain uses TRBV11-2 and TRBJ2-7; TRBD1 matches at 12 bases. The V segment lost 4 bases and the J segment 3 bases; nucleotides outside the gene matches: 7. The germline gives CDR1 SGHAT, CDR2 FQNNGV. The CDR3 runs to 16 residues. The chain's CDR3 is CASSSPGQGALYEQYF. CDR3 nucleotides: TGTGCCAGCAGCTCTCCGGGACAGGGGGCTCTCTACGAGCAGTACTTC.

The chain combines TRBV30 with TRBJ2-2, with 15 positions matching TRBD2. The length of the CDR3 is 17 residues. V lost 4 bases to trimming and J lost 5 bases; unmatched junction nucleotides: 8. Per germline, CDR1 GTSNPN and CDR2 SVGIG (reference sequence). The CDR3 DNA sequence: TGTGCCTGGACCAACCTTGGACTAGCGGGAGGGACCGGGGAGCTGTTTTTT. As protein: CAWTNLGLAGGTGELFF. Combining the CDR3 with reference TRBV30 and TRBJ2-2 gives the whole variable domain SQTIHQWPATLVQPVGSPLSLECTVEGTSNPNLYWYRQAAGRGLQLLFYSVGIGQISSEVPQNLSASRPQDRQFILSSKKLLLSDSGFYLCAWTNLGLAGGTGELFFGEGSRLTVL.

The gene calls are TRBV10-3 and TRBJ2-1, with D possibly matching TRBD2 (6 bases). This CDR3 has 13 amino acids. Trimming took off 6 bases at V and 3 bases at J, with 9 bases between the two ends. Germline loops: CDR1 ENHRY, CDR2 SYGVKD. The CDR3 nucleotides read TGTGCCATCAGACGGGAGAGCTACAATGAGCAGTTCTTC. Protein sequence: CAIRRESYNEQFF.

V gene TRBV11-2 combines with J gene TRBJ2-7, with 8 bases identical to TRBD1. V trimming: 4 bases; J trimming: 6 bases; junction bases outside the gene matches: 8. This CDR3 spans 14 amino acids. Germline V CDR1 and CDR2: SGHAT, FQNNGV. The CDR3 nucleotides are TGTGCCAGCAGCTCCCGGGACAGGCTGGGCGAGCAGTACTTC. Translated: CASSSRDRLGEQYF.

V gene TRBV27 combines with J gene TRBJ2-4; TRBD2 might be the D (7 bases). This CDR3 has 17 amino acids. The V gene's germline CDR1 is MNHEY and CDR2 SMNVEV (reference sequence). Deletions cut 8 bases from V and 5 bases from J, with 25 bases between. DNA for the CDR3: TGTGCCAGCGGGGAGGGGGGCTTCCTTACAAGTCAAAACATTCAGTACTTC. This translates into CASGEGGFLTSQNIQYF.